The clone carrying this T cell receptor beta chain has just a few counts. Antigen unknown. From the reads, TCRdb called clonotypes with MiXCR, one entry per CDR3 protein. The data show roughly 800,000 distinct CDR3 sequences, 29% seen once. V lost 3 bases to trimming and J lost 0 bases, with 19 bases between them. This CDR3 region has 18 residues. Germline V gene sequence: CDR1 SEHNR, CDR2 FQNEAQ (reference sequence). The sample is drawn from a study of T cell repertoires in cytomegalovirus infection. The overall study: The authors used CMV epitopes that were HLA-C-restricted (recently identified) and HLA-B-restricted (well studied).

The sequenced sample was cultured CD8+ T cells from PBMCs, obtained from culture after CMV antigen stimulation. The chain joins TRBV7-9 to TRBJ2-3; D gene unclear. The clonotype originates from a human donor in good health (CMV status not recorded). Some clones in this sample may be carry-over from other donors' samples. This CDR3 reads CASSFPTRSPSSTDTQYF. CDR3 DNA: TGTGCCAGCAGCTTCCCTACCCGTTCTCCATCTAGCACAGATACGCAGTATTTT.